What follows are 27 T cell receptor beta chains derived from one specimen sequenced in a study of blood T cell repertoires in COVID-19 (dated by TCRdb to between 2020 and 2021). The library was prepared using the immunoSEQ multiplex PCR assay. This immuneACCESS table, as held by TCRdb, lists in-frame sequences with V and J called but not all clones. Of the missing ones, under half trace to an unresolved V gene in checked studies; the others have no known cause. Counted in this sample were 200,000 to 300,000 clones; 85% to 95% of them appeared once. Of the sample, roughly 0.8% falls within the top ten clones. Sample: peripheral blood. Receptors originate from a man aged 30-40 years with COVID-19, enrolled during active disease.

The chain carries TRBV7-2 and TRBJ1-5; possible D gene TRBD1, 6 bases. This CDR3 region has 15 residues. The V end was cut by 1 base, the J end by 2 bases, with 9 bases between. Germline V gene sequence: CDR1 SGHTA, CDR2 FQGNSA. The CDR3 region is CASSLETGGNQPQHF. DNA of the CDR3: TGTGCCAGCAGCTTAGAGACAGGAGGCAATCAGCCCCAGCATTTT.

The chain couples TRBV4-1 to TRBJ1-2; 8 nucleotides agree with TRBD1. Looked up from germline, CDR1 is MGHRA and CDR2 is YSYEKL. The CDR3 covers 16 residues. The V segment lost 0 bases and the J segment 3 bases; nucleotides outside the gene matches: 6. Here the CDR3 DNA reads TGCGCCAGCAGCCAAGAGGGGACAGGCCCCGACTATGGCTACACCTTC. This translates into CASSQEGTGPDYGYTF.

This clone was detected once. The CDR3 bases are TGTGCCAGCAGTTTACTCCGGTTGAGGAATTCACCCCTCCACTTT. Translating gives CASSLLRLRNSPLHF. The J gene is TRBJ1-6, the V gene TRBV27; D gene unclear. The V gene lost 2 bases and the J gene lost 7 bases, with 12 bases spanning the gap. CDR3 length: 15 amino acids. Germline V gene data show CDR1 as MNHEY and CDR2 as SMNVEV (reference sequence).

This sequence joins TRBV7-9 and TRBJ1-2, with a possible D match to TRBD1 (6 bases). V was pared by 5 bases and J by 1 base, with 11 bases between. The V gene's germline CDR1 is SEHNR and CDR2 FQNEAQ (reference sequence). The CDR3 sequence is 14 residues long. The CDR3 spells CASSPGEFNYGYTF. CDR3 DNA sequence: TGTGCCAGCAGCCCAGGGGAGTTTAACTATGGCTACACCTTC.

V gene TRBV11-3 combines with J gene TRBJ1-1; 7 nucleotides match TRBD1. The CDR3 length is 16 residues. The V and J ends lost 5 bases and 0 bases, in that order; junction bases with no gene match: 9. CDR1 SGHNT and CDR2 YENEEA come from the germline V gene. The CDR3 here is CASSASRDRMNTEAFF. As DNA, the CDR3 is TGTGCCAGCAGCGCGTCCCGGGACAGAATGAACACTGAAGCTTTCTTT.

The J gene is TRBJ1-5, the V gene TRBV18; D not resolved. The germline V gene has CDR1 KGHSH and CDR2 LQKENI. This CDR3 is 13 amino acids long. The germline V and J ends were trimmed by 5 bases and 1 base, with 6 bases remaining between them. The CDR3 spells CASSRESNQPQHF. The CDR3 DNA reads TGTGCCAGCTCAAGGGAGAGCAATCAGCCCCAGCATTTT. The variable domain in full, with the rest retrieved from reference TRBV18 and TRBJ1-5, is NAGVMQNPRHLVRRRGQEARLRCSPMKGHSHVYWYRQLPEEGLKFMVYLQKENIIDESGMPKERFSAEFPKEGPSILRIQQVVRGDSAAYFCASSRESNQPQHFGDGTRLSIL.

This chain links TRBV24-1 with TRBJ2-3; 7 bases match TRBD1. The CDR3 is 14 residues long. J gave up 4 bases and V 5 bases, and 5 bases lay outside the gene matches. The germline CDR1 and CDR2 sequences are KGHDR and SFDVKD. CDR3 sequence reads: CATSATGSADTQYF. The DNA of the CDR3 is TGTGCCACCAGTGCGACAGGGTCGGCAGATACGCAGTATTTT.

The chain combines TRBV5-1 with TRBJ2-3; a possible D gene is TRBD1 (6 bases). Per germline, CDR1 SGHRS and CDR2 YFSETQ. Deletions cut 4 bases from V and 1 base from J, with 16 bases between. This CDR3 has 16 residues. CDR3: CASSVPSGVGTDTQYF. CDR3 DNA sequence: TGCGCCAGCAGCGTCCCTTCAGGGGTTGGCACAGATACGCAGTATTTT.

The rearrangement links TRBV11-2 to TRBJ2-3, with 7 bases lining up with TRBD2. V was clipped by 4 bases and J by 8 bases; unmatched bases: 6. Germline CDR1 SGHAT, CDR2 FQNNGV. The length of the CDR3 is 13 residues. As DNA, the CDR3 is TGTGCCAGCAGCTCCGGACTAGATCCTACGCAGTATTTT. Translating it yields CASSSGLDPTQYF.

Turning to this clone: The same CDR3 arises from other DNA sequences in this sample as well. The chain has TRBV11-2 and TRBJ2-7; D perhaps matches TRBD1 (5 bases). V was trimmed by 3 bases and J by 2 bases, leaving 11 bases between them. CDR3 length: 14 residues. Germline CDR1 is SGHAT and CDR2 is FQNNGV. The CDR3 reads CASSFAGRAYEQYF. DNA for the CDR3: TGTGCCAGCAGCTTCGCTGGCAGGGCCTACGAGCAGTACTTC.

The rearrangement joins TRBV11-2 to TRBJ1-6; D perhaps matches TRBD1 (6 bases). Trimming cost V 5 bases and J 0 bases, with 11 bases left between them. This CDR3 has 16 residues. Germline V CDR1 and CDR2: SGHAT, FQNNGV. The CDR3 loop is CASSPRGGSYNSPLHF. In DNA, the CDR3 is TGTGCCAGCAGCCCAAGAGGGGGCTCCTATAATTCACCCCTCCACTTT. The whole variable domain, filled in from reference TRBV11-2 and TRBJ1-6, reads EAGVAQSPRYKIIEKRQSVAFWCNPISGHATLYWYQQILGQGPKLLIQFQNNGVVDDSQLPKDRFSAERLKGVDSTLKIQPAKLEDSAVYLCASSPRGGSYNSPLHFGNGTRLTVT.

The V call is TRBV9, the J call TRBJ1-4; D is undetermined. Trimming took 0 bases from V and 8 from J, leaving 11 bases between them. Germline CDR1 is SGDLS and CDR2 is YYNGEE. This CDR3 contains 14 residues. The CDR3 DNA reads TGTGCCAGCAGCGTAGGGCAATACCGAGAAAAACTGTTTTTT. As protein: CASSVGQYREKLFF.

This clone was observed once. V is TRBV7-6 and J is TRBJ2-5; unclear D gene. The CDR3 contains 16 residues. V was clipped by 1 base and J by 3 bases, with 15 bases between them. Germline values: CDR1 SGHVS, CDR2 FNYEAQ. CDR3 coding DNA: TGTGCCAGCAGCTTAGAGCCGATGGTTTTTAAAGAGACCCAGTACTTC. Its protein is CASSLEPMVFKETQYF. The full variable domain, in which reference TRBV7-6 and TRBJ2-5 provide the parts outside the CDR3, is GAGVSQSPRYKVTKRGQDVALRCDPISGHVSLYWYRQALGQGPEFLTYFNYEAQQDKSGLPNDRFSAERPEGSISTLTIQRTEQRDSAMYRCASSLEPMVFKETQYFGPGTRLLVL.

CDR3 in amino acids: CASSRDRGMNTEAFF. In DNA, the CDR3 is TGCGCCAGCAGCCGGGACAGGGGAATGAACACTGAAGCTTTCTTT. The genes are TRBV5-1 and TRBJ1-1, with 10 bases fitting TRBD1. CDR3 length: 15 residues. Germline loops: CDR1 SGHRS, CDR2 YFSETQ. V lost 4 bases and J lost 0; bases outside the gene matches: 3.

This sequence joins TRBV5-1 and TRBJ2-5, with 7 bases aligning to TRBD1. The CDR3 has 16 amino acids. The germline CDR1 and CDR2 sequences are SGHRS and YFSETQ. After removal of 3 bases from V and 1 base from J, the junction contained 9 bases not matched to a gene. Written as DNA, the CDR3 is TGCGCCAGCAGCTACACGGGACAGAGCTTCCAAGAGACCCAGTACTTC. Translation: CASSYTGQSFQETQYF.

This chain links TRBV21-1 with TRBJ1-6. TRBV21-1 is termed a pseudogene. The CDR3 runs 17 residues. The CDR3 spells CASSNTVPAQYNSPLHF. The CDR3 DNA sequence: TGTGCCAGCAGCAATACGGTCCCAGCGCAGTATAATTCACCCCTCCACTTT.

The rearrangement uses TRBV19 and TRBJ1-6, with 7 bases aligning to TRBD1. This CDR3 spans 14 amino acids. The germline V gene has CDR1 LNHDA and CDR2 SQIVND (reference sequence). The J segment lost 0 bases and the V segment lost 8 bases, leaving 1 base of the junction unmatched. CDR3 amino acids: CASGQASYNSPLHF. CDR3 in DNA: TGTGCCAGTGGACAGGCCTCCTATAATTCACCCCTCCACTTT.

V usage is TRBV3-1 (or the pseudogene TRBV3-2) and J usage is TRBJ1-5; tentatively, D is TRBD1 (5 bases). Germline V gene lookup returns CDR1 LGHDT and CDR2 YNNKEL (reference sequence). The length of the CDR3 is 18 residues. The germline V and J ends were trimmed by 0 bases and 11 bases, with 26 bases remaining between them. The CDR3 is CASSQDYNPGTAKGSQHF. As DNA, the CDR3 is TGTGCCAGCAGCCAAGATTATAACCCTGGAACAGCCAAGGGGTCCCAGCATTTT.

This chain links TRBV12-3 or TRBV12-4 with TRBJ1-2, with unresolved D. V was pared by 3 bases and J by 8 bases, with 10 bases between. The CDR3 covers 12 residues. The CDR3 nucleotides read TGTGCCAGCAGTTTTACGGAGGCCGGCTACACCTTC. Its protein product is CASSFTEAGYTF.

This chain joins TRBV6-6 and TRBJ2-7; 8 nucleotides match TRBD1. V lost 6 bases, J lost 5 bases, and 6 bases stayed unmatched. Germline values: CDR1 MNHNY, CDR2 SVGAGI (reference sequence). CDR3 size: 13 residues. Here the CDR3 DNA reads TGTGCCAGCAGGTTACAGGGGGACCACGAGCAGTACTTC. Its protein product is CASRLQGDHEQYF.

The J gene is TRBJ1-1, the V gene TRBV7-9, with TRBD1 as a possible D gene (5 bases). The CDR3 loop spans 16 amino acids. V was pared by 5 bases and J by 4 bases, with 20 bases between. Germline V gene data show CDR1 as SEHNR and CDR2 as FQNEAQ (reference sequence). The CDR3 DNA follows: TGTGCCAGCAGCCCTACATCGGGGCTCGGGGGCACTGAAGCTTTCTTT. Its translation is CASSPTSGLGGTEAFF.

Points on this clone: Different DNA sequences within this sample yield the same CDR3. V usage is TRBV7-9 and J usage is TRBJ2-3; no definite D call. Trimming left V 3 bases short and J 6 bases short, with 7 bases between. The CDR3 is made up of 12 amino acids. Germline-derived CDR1 and CDR2 are SEHNR and FQNEAQ (reference sequence). The CDR3 sequence: CASSFSADTQYF. The CDR3 nucleotides are TGTGCCAGCAGCTTTTCTGCGGATACGCAGTATTTT.

This chain connects TRBV3-1 (or the pseudogene TRBV3-2) to TRBJ2-7, with a tentative D call TRBD1 (5 bases). V dropped 0 bases and J dropped 2 bases, with 8 bases sitting between them. In germline, CDR1 is LGHDT, CDR2 YNNKEL (reference sequence). This CDR3 has 14 residues. CDR3 protein: CASSQEAGTYEQYF. In nucleotides, the CDR3 is TGTGCCAGCAGCCAAGAAGCAGGGACCTACGAGCAGTACTTC.

The rearrangement links TRBV5-1 to TRBJ1-2; 9 bases line up with TRBD1. J was trimmed by 7 bases and V by 4 bases; bases with no gene match: 14. Germline CDR1 and CDR2: SGHRS and YFSETQ. CDR3 size: 16 residues. Here the CDR3 reads CASSGTRDREAGGYTF. The CDR3, as DNA: TGCGCCAGCAGCGGAACCCGGGACAGGGAGGCGGGTGGCTACACCTTC.

The chain recombines TRBV4-1 with TRBJ1-6, with a tentative D call TRBD1 (5 bases). CDR3 length: 14 residues. The ends were cut back, 4 bases at V and 9 bases at J, with 13 bases in the middle. CDR1 and CDR2 from the germline V gene are MGHRA and YSYEKL. The CDR3 DNA reads as TGCGCCAGCAGCCCACGCCACGGGGGTTCACCCCTCCACTTT. Translation: CASSPRHGGSPLHF.

The chain couples TRBV27 to TRBJ2-7; D remains ambiguous. V lost 3 bases to trimming and J lost 2 bases, with 8 bases between them. This CDR3 is 13 amino acids long. Germline V lookup: CDR1 MNHEY, CDR2 SMNVEV (reference sequence). CDR3: CASSFSVTYEQYF. The CDR3, as DNA: TGTGCCAGCAGTTTCTCGGTTACCTACGAGCAGTACTTC.

The chain couples TRBV6-5 to TRBJ2-7; 8 bases align to TRBD1. The CDR3 covers 13 residues. CDR1 MNHEY and CDR2 SVGAGI come from the germline V gene. V lost 7 bases and J lost 2; bases outside the gene matches: 4. CDR3 nucleotide sequence: TGTGCCAGCATGGGACAGGCGGCCTACGAGCAGTACTTC. Translated, it gives CASMGQAAYEQYF.